This T cell receptor beta chain was profiled in a study of shared clonotypes between healthy human individuals. There were only Caucasian adults among the donors, and all lived in Nashville, Tennessee. When replicate PCRs were run on sorted subsets, they used about 200 ng DNA, some 29,000 T cell genomes. Some clones are missing from TCRdb's copy, which holds only in-frame ones; the method was immunoSEQ multiplex PCR. Of more than 2 million clones in the sample, roughly 95% were seen once. Broader study findings: What naive subsets generally showed was a larger estimated richness than memory subsets showed.

Per the germline V gene, CDR1 is MNHNS and CDR2 is SASEGT. CDR3 length equals 15 residues. Germline trimming cut 2 bases from V and 4 bases from J; bases unmatched to any gene: 5. A word on this clone: Its antigen is not identified.

The sample taken for sequencing was naive CD4+ T cells sorted from blood. The subset here: CD45RA+ positively selected. The chain recombines TRBV6-1 with TRBJ2-3; 8 bases agree with TRBD1. The receptor comes from a man in his late teens or twenties in good health. The CDR3 nucleotides are TGTGCCAGCAGTGAACGGGACAGGCTTTCAGATACGCAGTATTTT. Protein: CASSERDRLSDTQYF.